A selection of T cell receptor beta chains follows, all from one sample in a study of STAT5B mutations in CD4+ large granular lymphocyte leukemia. The method was immunoSEQ multiplex PCR; TCRdb's version includes in-frame clones alone and lacks a portion of them. The table includes fewer than 35,000 clones, roughly 70% detected once. Sequencing was performed on CD4+ T cells from blood buffy coats. The source of these receptors is a human donor in good health. Each CDR3 is given with its conserved first and last residue. The order of the fields is D gene, J gene, V gene, clone size, CDR3 DNA, CDR3 protein. A D gene is named only where the DNA matches it firmly. The size of a clone is reported for some rows only, either as once, few or many, or as a class for expanded clones.

d_gene: -; j_gene: TRBJ1-1; v_gene: TRBV7-6; abundance: -; CDR3nt: TGTGCCAGCAGCTCTTACAGGGAGGCAAATGAAGCTTTCTTT; CDR3aa: CASSSYREANEAFF
d_gene: -; j_gene: TRBJ2-3; v_gene: TRBV7-2; abundance: -; CDR3nt: TGTGCCAGCAGTCCTAGCGGCACAGATACGCAGTATTTT; CDR3aa: CASSPSGTDTQYF
d_gene: TRBD2; j_gene: TRBJ2-7; v_gene: TRBV2; abundance: -; CDR3nt: TGTGCCAGCAGTCCCAGGACTAGCATCCCCTACGAGCAGTACTTC; CDR3aa: CASSPRTSIPYEQYF
d_gene: -; j_gene: TRBJ1-5; v_gene: TRBV4-1; abundance: -; CDR3nt: TGCGCCAACTACAACCGGGGGGGGACTATTGAGGATCAGCCCCAGCATTTT; CDR3aa: CANYNRGGTIEDQPQHF
d_gene: -; j_gene: TRBJ2-3; v_gene: TRBV6-1; abundance: -; CDR3nt: TGTGCCAGCCTCGATAGCTATTCTAGCACAGATACGCAGTATTTT; CDR3aa: CASLDSYSSTDTQYF
d_gene: -; j_gene: TRBJ2-1; v_gene: TRBV2; abundance: -; CDR3nt: TGTGCCAGCAGTGAAGACACGGGCGGCGGCTCCTACAATGAGCAGTTCTTC; CDR3aa: CASSEDTGGGSYNEQFF
d_gene: TRBD2; j_gene: TRBJ2-1; v_gene: TRBV9; abundance: -; CDR3nt: TGTGCCAGCAGCGTAGGACTAGCTGACAATGAGCAGTTCTTC; CDR3aa: CASSVGLADNEQFF
d_gene: -; j_gene: TRBJ1-3; v_gene: TRBV4-1; abundance: few; CDR3nt: TGCGCCAGCAGCCAAGACAGGCAACCTGGAAACACCATATATTTT; CDR3aa: CASSQDRQPGNTIYF
d_gene: -; j_gene: TRBJ1-6; v_gene: TRBV5-6; abundance: -; CDR3nt: TGTGCCAGCAGCAACAGGGATTATAATTCACCCCTCCACTTT; CDR3aa: CASSNRDYNSPLHF
d_gene: -; j_gene: TRBJ2-7; v_gene: TRBV5-4; abundance: -; CDR3nt: TGTGCCAGCAGCTTGGACGGATTTTACGAGCAGTACTTC; CDR3aa: CASSLDGFYEQYF
d_gene: -; j_gene: TRBJ2-2; v_gene: TRBV7-2; abundance: once; CDR3nt: TGTGCCAGCAGCCCGATTGGGGTCCACGGGGAGCTGTTTTTT; CDR3aa: CASSPIGVHGELFF
d_gene: -; j_gene: TRBJ2-3; v_gene: TRBV5-1; abundance: -; CDR3nt: TGCGCCAGCAGCTGGGCGGGACAAGCCACAGATACGCAGTATTTT; CDR3aa: CASSWAGQATDTQYF